The present TCR beta chain was sequenced within a study of blood T cell repertoires in COVID-19. The CDR3 has 15 amino acids. Losses at the gene ends were 3 bases for V and 5 bases for J; bases not matched to a gene: 8. The germline V gene has CDR1 KGHSH and CDR2 LQKENI. In the original workflow: Amplification from reference gene primers served as the basis for estimated nucleated cell counts. The assay was immunoSEQ multiplex PCR, and TCRdb's table has in-frame clones only and misses some. That table is the source of V, J and clone size, and D and trimming were worked out from the DNA. The repertoire has about 70,000 clones, approximately 89% of them found once; the top ten carry roughly 35%.

The rearrangement links TRBV18 to TRBJ2-5, with 8 bases that match TRBD2. The sample was peripheral blood. The origin of this receptor is a woman older than 75 with active or convalescent COVID-19. CDR3 amino acids: CASSPARGVGETQYF. CDR3 nucleotide sequence: TGTGCCAGCTCACCGGCGCGGGGGGTTGGTGAGACCCAGTACTTC.